A selection of T cell receptor beta chains follows, all from one sample in a study of T cells in Graves' hyperthyroidism and ophthalmopathy. MiXCR was run by TCRdb on the multiplex PCR reads, yielding one entry per CDR3 protein. The table shows 700,000 or so distinct CDR3 sequences, with 16% occurring only once. Sequenced input: blood. These receptors all stem from a man in his late teens or twenties with Graves' hyperthyroidism. Both conserved end residues are part of each CDR3. A D gene is named only where the DNA matches it firmly. Rows may omit the clone size; those that give it use once, few, many or a size class.

DNA	CDR3	size	V	D	J
TGTGCCAGCAGTGAAGGGTACAGGGTGAGGTACGAGCAGTACTTC	CASSEGYRVRYEQYF	many	TRBV6-1	.	TRBJ2-7
TGTGCCAGCAGCCCCACCATGGCTTACGAGCAGTACTTC	CASSPTMAYEQYF	few	TRBV6-2/TRBV6-3	.	TRBJ2-7
TGTGCCAGCAGTTTTGGAGGGACAGGGCGTACTGAAGCTTTCTTT	CASSFGGTGRTEAFF	many	TRBV28	TRBD1	TRBJ1-1
TGTGCCAGTAGAGATCTGGCTAGCGGGGTCTCCTACGAGCAGTACTTC	CASRDLASGVSYEQYF	many	TRBV19	TRBD2	TRBJ2-7
TGTGCCAGCAACCCGGGACAGGGAGGAGAAAAACTGTTTTTT	CASNPGQGGEKLFF	many	TRBV2	TRBD1	TRBJ1-4
TGTGCCAGCAGCCAATCGACTATCTCCTACGAGCAGTACTTC	CASSQSTISYEQYF	.	TRBV13	.	TRBJ2-7
TGTGCCAGCAGTTCTTTACTAGCGGGAGTAGAGCAGTACTTC	CASSSLLAGVEQYF	once	TRBV7-9	TRBD2	TRBJ2-7
TGTGCCTGGAGTCTGACTAGCGCGTACGAGCAGTACTTC	CAWSLTSAYEQYF	few	TRBV30	TRBD2	TRBJ2-7
TGTGCCAGCAGCTTGGGACAGGGTCGGTTAGATGGCTACACCTTC	CASSLGQGRLDGYTF	.	TRBV2	TRBD1	TRBJ1-2
TGTGCCAGCTTAAGCGAAGAGACCCAGTACTTC	CASLSEETQYF	.	TRBV2	.	TRBJ2-5
TGCAGTGCTAGACTACCAGACAGCCCCTACGAGCAGTACTTC	CSARLPDSPYEQYF	.	TRBV20-1	.	TRBJ2-7
TGCGCCAGCAGCCAAGAGGGGGGGGGCCGCGAGCAGTACTTC	CASSQEGGGREQYF	.	TRBV4-1	.	TRBJ2-7
TGTGCCAGCAGTGAGGGGGTAGGGGGCGCAGATGAGCAGTTCTTC	CASSEGVGGADEQFF	few	TRBV6-4	TRBD1	TRBJ2-1
TGTGCCACCAGTGAGGAAGCATATGGCTACACCTTC	CATSEEAYGYTF	.	TRBV24-1	.	TRBJ1-2
TGTGCCAGCAGCTTAGGGGTGGGCAGGGGGCGAGGGCAGCCCCAGCATTTT	CASSLGVGRGRGQPQHF	.	TRBV7-8	TRBD1	TRBJ1-5
TGTGCCAGTAGTATTCTCTTACAGGGGGCGTCTAGTGAAAAACTGTTTTTT	CASSILLQGASSEKLFF	.	TRBV19	TRBD1	TRBJ1-4
TGTGCCACCAGTGATTTGAAGGGGGGGCAAGAGACCCAGTACTTC	CATSDLKGGQETQYF	.	TRBV24-1	.	TRBJ2-5
TGCAGTGCTAGAGATCCCAGGGGGCGGGATGGCTACACCTTC	CSARDPRGRDGYTF	few	TRBV20-1	TRBD1	TRBJ1-2
TGTGCCAGCAGTTCTCGGACCGACTATGGCTACACCTTC	CASSSRTDYGYTF	many	TRBV28	.	TRBJ1-2
TGTGCCAGCAGCCCGACTTCACCCGGGGAGCTGTTTTTT	CASSPTSPGELFF	few	TRBV12-3/TRBV12-4	.	TRBJ2-2
TGTGCCAGCAGAGGGAGTATCGCGAACACCGGGGAGCTGTTTTTT	CASRGSIANTGELFF	.	TRBV5-5	.	TRBJ2-2
TGTGCCAGCAGTTATTCAGGAACCATGAACACTGAAGCTTTCTTT	CASSYSGTMNTEAFF	few	TRBV6-1	.	TRBJ1-1
TGCAGTGCCCCCAGAGGGGGATCCGGGGCCAAAAACATTCAGTACTTC	CSAPRGGSGAKNIQYF	many	TRBV20-1	.	TRBJ2-4
TGTGCCAGCAGCCAATCAGCCGCAGAGACCCGCCAGTACTTC	CASSQSAAETRQYF	few	TRBV3-1	.	TRBJ2-5
TGCAGCGCCGCGTACAGGGGCAACTACGAGCAGTACTTC	CSAAYRGNYEQYF	.	TRBV29-1	TRBD1	TRBJ2-7
TGTGCCAGCAGTTTCAGCATCGGAGGGGGAGAAGAGACCCAGTACTTC	CASSFSIGGGEETQYF	many	TRBV28	.	TRBJ2-5
TGCAGTGCTAGCGGTGGGTGGGGTCGCCAAGAGACCCAGTACTTC	CSASGGWGRQETQYF	.	TRBV20-1	.	TRBJ2-5
TGTGCCAGCAGCGCGGGACTAAAGGGGGGCTCGGAGCAGTTCTTC	CASSAGLKGGSEQFF	.	TRBV5-4	.	TRBJ2-1
TGTGCCAGCAGCCAAGATTCTCTTGGACTAGCTGCCGACGAGCAGTACTTC	CASSQDSLGLAADEQYF	few	TRBV3-1	TRBD2	TRBJ2-7
TGTGCCAGCAGCAAAAGACTAGCGCGAGCCTACGAGCAGTACTTC	CASSKRLARAYEQYF	many	TRBV28	TRBD2	TRBJ2-7
TGTGCCAGCAGTTACTTCTCCGGCCAGCCCCAGCATTTT	CASSYFSGQPQHF	few	TRBV6-5	.	TRBJ1-5
TGTGCCAGCAGCTTAGATGCCCCGAACTGGACTTTCTTT	CASSLDAPNWTFF	.	TRBV11-2	.	TRBJ1-1
TGCAGTGCTAGCAGCGACAGCCACCAAGGGACCCAGTACTTC	CSASSDSHQGTQYF	.	TRBV20-1	.	TRBJ2-5
TGTGCCAGCAGTTTATCGAGGGCTGGACTAGTCTCGTACGAGCAGTACTTC	CASSLSRAGLVSYEQYF	many	TRBV27	TRBD2	TRBJ2-7
TGCAGCGTTGAGACCCCCAGGGACATTTCGGTAGCCAAAAACATTCAGTACTTC	CSVETPRDISVAKNIQYF	.	TRBV29-1	.	TRBJ2-4
TGTGCCTGGCACATTCTAGCAGAAGGGGGCGAGCAGTACTTC	CAWHILAEGGEQYF	few	TRBV30	.	TRBJ2-7
TGTGCCAGCAGCTTGGGGGGACTAGCGCTTAACTCCTACAATGAGCAGTTCTTC	CASSLGGLALNSYNEQFF	many	TRBV7-8	TRBD2	TRBJ2-1
TGTGCCAGCAGTTTGAGGCGTCGGGCCACCATATATTTT	CASSLRRRATIYF	many	TRBV12-3/TRBV12-4	.	TRBJ1-3
TGTGCCAGTAGTAGGGACAGCTTCCAAGAGACCCAGTACTTC	CASSRDSFQETQYF	many	TRBV19	TRBD1	TRBJ2-5
TGCAGTGCTAGCCCCTTTTCTAGCGGAGGGGAGCAGTTCTTC	CSASPFSSGGEQFF	.	TRBV20-1	TRBD2	TRBJ2-1
TGTGCCAGCAGTTTTTTGACTAGCGGGACTAACCAGACCCAGTACTTC	CASSFLTSGTNQTQYF	.	TRBV27	TRBD2	TRBJ2-5
TGTGCCAGCAGTTTTATTGGCGGGGAGGAGCAGTACTTC	CASSFIGGEEQYF	few	TRBV12-3/TRBV12-4	.	TRBJ2-7
TGTGCCAGCAGTTTAGCGCCTCGGTATAGCAATCAGCCCCAGCATTTT	CASSLAPRYSNQPQHF	many	TRBV12-3/TRBV12-4	.	TRBJ1-5
TGTGCCAGCAGTTCCGGGAGCTCCTATAATTCACCCCTCCACTTT	CASSSGSSYNSPLHF	many	TRBV28	.	TRBJ1-6
TGTGCCAGCTCACCCCCAGGGAGGAACACTGAAGCTTTCTTT	CASSPPGRNTEAFF	few	TRBV18	.	TRBJ1-1
TGTGCCAGCAGCCTCGGGAACCAAGAGACCCAGTACTTC	CASSLGNQETQYF	many	TRBV7-2	.	TRBJ2-5
TGTGCCAGCTCGGGAGGGCCCTACAATGAGCAGTTCTTC	CASSGGPYNEQFF	.	TRBV5-6	TRBD2	TRBJ2-1
TGTGCTAGTGGTTTTGGACAGGGGACATTAAATGAGCAGTTCTTC	CASGFGQGTLNEQFF	.	TRBV12-5	TRBD1	TRBJ2-1
TGTGCCACCAGGGGGGGAGCGGCAACTAATGAAAAACTGTTTTTT	CATRGGAATNEKLFF	few	TRBV15	.	TRBJ1-4
TGTGCCAGCAGCCAAGAACGAGAGAGGCCCGGAGCTCTCTTT	CASSQERERPGALF	.	TRBV3-1	.	TRBJ1-1
TGTGCCAGCAGCGCAATCTACGGGGAAATCAGCAATCAGCCCCAGCATTTT	CASSAIYGEISNQPQHF	.	TRBV28	.	TRBJ1-5
TGCGCCAGCAGCGGTCCCGGGACGGGAAATACGCAGTATTTT	CASSGPGTGNTQYF	few	TRBV5-1	.	TRBJ2-3
TGTGCCAGCAGCAACTACCTTACCGGATCTTCCTACGAGCAGTACTTC	CASSNYLTGSSYEQYF	few	TRBV13	.	TRBJ2-7
TGTGCCAGCAGCTTAGCTGGCGGTAACTATGGCTACACCTTC	CASSLAGGNYGYTF	many	TRBV7-2	.	TRBJ1-2
TGCAGTGCCCAGACTAGCGGGAGGAGCACAGATACGCAGTATTTT	CSAQTSGRSTDTQYF	few	TRBV20-1	TRBD2	TRBJ2-3
TGCAGCGTTGAAGGGCGGAGTTCTAGCACAGATACGCAGTATTTT	CSVEGRSSSTDTQYF	few	TRBV29-1	.	TRBJ2-3
TGCAGCGTTGAAGATGGGGGGGGAGGGTCCTACAATGAGCAGTCCTTC	CSVEDGGGGSYNEQSF	.	TRBV29-1	TRBD2	TRBJ2-1